Each of the 17 T cell receptor beta chains below was sequenced from the same sample in a study of identifying expanded T cells in peripheral blood. Data came from immunoSEQ multiplex PCR; TCRdb stores just in-frame clones and leaves some out. This table has 100,000 to 150,000 clones, about 80% appearing once. The sequencing sample was made of blood. These receptors originate from a person aged 18 to 69 in good health.

In this sample, this clone turned up once. The CDR3 DNA follows: TGCGCCAGCAGCTTGTTTCGGCTCTCTGGGCAGTTCTTC. Residues: CASSLFRLSGQFF. The chain links TRBV5-1 to TRBJ2-1; no definite D call. V was cut by 1 base and J by 12 bases, with 14 bases left in between. This CDR3 contains 13 residues. Germline CDR1 reads SGHRS; CDR2 reads YFSETQ.

The chain combines TRBV7-9 with TRBJ1-2; 7 positions agree with TRBD1. CDR3 length: 15 amino acids. The J segment lost 6 bases and the V segment lost 3 bases, leaving 10 bases of the junction unmatched. Germline assignment: CDR1 SEHNR and CDR2 FQNEAQ (reference sequence). In DNA form, the CDR3 reads TGTGCCAGCAGCTTTAATTTAAAGGGGGCGGATGGCTACACCTTC. This gives the protein CASSFNLKGADGYTF.

This rearrangement joins TRBV4-3 to TRBJ1-1, with D perhaps matching TRBD1 (6 bases). CDR1 is LGHNA, CDR2 YSLEER, per germline. The ends were cut back, 0 bases at V and 6 bases at J, with 8 bases in the middle. This CDR3 contains 13 residues. CDR3 sequence: CASSQDRGAEAFF. The CDR3 DNA is TGCGCCAGCAGCCAAGACAGGGGCGCTGAAGCTTTCTTT.

V and J are TRBV19 and TRBJ1-1; 8 nucleotides align to TRBD1. From germline, CDR1 is LNHDA and CDR2 SQIVND (reference sequence). The CDR3 loop spans 14 amino acids. J gave up 5 bases and V 6 bases, and 8 bases lay outside the gene matches. CDR3 in amino acids: CASRIPGGWTEAFF. Written as DNA, the CDR3 is TGTGCCAGTAGAATCCCAGGGGGCTGGACTGAAGCTTTCTTT.

The rearrangement links TRBV19 to TRBJ1-2; a weak D match, TRBD1 (5 bases). The CDR3 has 12 amino acids. Trimming cost V 10 bases and J 8 bases, with 17 bases left between them. Germline V CDR1 and CDR2: LNHDA, SQIVND (reference sequence). DNA of the CDR3: TGTGCCACTCTCAGGGCCTCTGGGGGCTACACCTTC. Residues: CATLRASGGYTF. Drawing the rest from reference TRBV19 and TRBJ1-2, the complete variable domain is DGGITQSPKYLFRKEGQNVTLSCEQNLNHDAMYWYRQDPGQGLRLIYYSQIVNDFQKGDIAEGYSVSREKKESFPLTVTSAQKNPTAFYLCATLRASGGYTFGSGTRLTVV.

This chain joins TRBV27 and TRBJ1-1; D is undetermined. In germline, CDR1 is MNHEY, CDR2 SMNVEV (reference sequence). The V and J ends lost 3 bases and 8 bases respectively, with 13 bases between them. The CDR3 length is 13 residues. In nucleotides, the CDR3 is TGTGCCAGCAGTTTTCGGGTGACCCTAGAAGCTTTCTTT. This codes for CASSFRVTLEAFF.

The chain is built from TRBV7-8 and TRBJ2-7; D might be TRBD1 (6 bases). CDR1 and CDR2 from the germline V gene are SGHVS and FQNEAQ. CDR3 length: 13 amino acids. V lost 7 bases, J lost 0 bases, and 10 bases lay in between. This CDR3 reads CASMGASSYEQYF. In DNA, the CDR3 is TGTGCCAGCATGGGGGCCAGCTCCTACGAGCAGTACTTC.

V and J are TRBV7-9 and TRBJ1-1; maybe TRBD1 (6 bases). Trimming left V 1 base short and J 1 base short, with 10 bases between. In germline, CDR1 is SEHNR, CDR2 FQNEAQ (reference sequence). The length of the CDR3 is 15 residues. The CDR3 is CASSLVGGRNTEAFF. The CDR3 DNA reads as TGTGCCAGCAGCTTAGTCGGGGGCCGGAACACTGAAGCTTTCTTT.

V and J are TRBV7-2 and TRBJ2-3; TRBD1 matches at 9 bases. This CDR3 comprises 16 residues. V dropped 2 bases and J dropped 5; count of bases not matched to a gene: 8. Germline V CDR1 and CDR2: SGHTA, FQGNSA. CDR3 bases: TGTGCCAGCAGCTTAACGCCGGGACAGGGAGGAGATACGCAGTATTTT. It codes for CASSLTPGQGGDTQYF.

The chain has TRBV9 and TRBJ2-7; 8 bases are shared with TRBD1. V was pared by 4 bases and J by 3 bases, with 9 bases of the junction left unmatched. The CDR3 is 15 residues long. Germline-derived CDR1 and CDR2 are SGDLS and YYNGEE. CDR3 region: CASSPGQGRFYEQYF. CDR3 in DNA: TGTGCCAGCAGCCCCGGACAGGGAAGGTTCTACGAGCAGTACTTC.

The chain has TRBV19 and TRBJ2-7, with 10 bases lining up with TRBD1. This CDR3 is built from 14 residues. V dropped 7 bases and J dropped 1; count of bases not matched to a gene: 4. Germline-derived CDR1 and CDR2 are LNHDA and SQIVND (reference sequence). Here the CDR3 reads CASTRTGGSYEQYF. CDR3 in DNA: TGTGCCAGTACCAGGACAGGGGGGTCCTACGAGCAGTACTTC.

For the CDR3, the DNA is TGTGCCAGCAGCTTCGCGACAGGTATGAACACTGAAGCTTTCTTT. Translating gives CASSFATGMNTEAFF. V and J are TRBV5-5 and TRBJ1-1; D is possibly TRBD1 (6 bases). The germline CDR1 and CDR2 sequences are SGHKS and YYEKEE (reference sequence). The CDR3 spans 15 residues. Between the trimmed V and J ends, which lost 2 bases and 0 bases, there was a span of 11 bases.

In nucleotides, the CDR3 is TGTGCCAGCAGCTTTAAGGGGACAGACGCTATCTATGGCTACACCTTC. The encoded protein is CASSFKGTDAIYGYTF. The rearrangement joins TRBV7-2 to TRBJ1-2; the match to TRBD1 covers 7 bases. The V segment lost 3 bases and the J segment 4 bases; nucleotides outside the gene matches: 11. Germline-derived CDR1 and CDR2 are SGHTA and FQGNSA. This CDR3 region has 16 residues.

CDR3 sequence (DNA): TGCAGCGTTGCCCGGGATCTGAACACTGAAGCTTTCTTT. This codes for CSVARDLNTEAFF. This chain uses TRBV29-1 with TRBJ1-1; D is unresolved. Germline CDR1 reads SQVTM; CDR2 reads ANQGSEA. Trimming removed 4 bases at V and 0 bases at J, with 9 bases between. The CDR3 spans 13 residues.

The CDR3 reads CSVEDQGIGYTF. Here the CDR3 DNA reads TGCAGCGTTGAAGATCAGGGGATAGGCTACACCTTC. The V call is TRBV29-1, the J call TRBJ1-2, with TRBD1 as a possible D gene (6 bases). The CDR3 loop spans 12 amino acids. Germline V lookup: CDR1 SQVTM, CDR2 ANQGSEA. V lost 0 bases, J lost 8 bases, and 10 bases lay in between.

The CDR3 sequence: CASSLEGRAFF. CDR3 DNA sequence: TGTGCCAGCAGCTTAGAGGGTAGGGCTTTCTTT. The chain carries TRBV7-2 and TRBJ1-1, with no clear D. The CDR3 covers 11 residues. With 1 base removed from V and 11 bases from J, the gap between germline ends came to 8 bases. Germline V gene sequence: CDR1 SGHTA, CDR2 FQGNSA.

The rearrangement uses TRBV2 and TRBJ1-2; 11 positions agree with TRBD1. This CDR3 has 14 amino acids. CDR1 and CDR2 (germline): SNHLY, FYNNEI. The ends lost 5 bases at V and 2 bases at J; junction bases unmatched: 1. In DNA, the CDR3 is TGTGCCAGCAGTAGGGACAGGGGGAACTATGGCTACACCTTC. Its protein product is CASSRDRGNYGYTF.